The next 10 T cell receptor beta chains were all read from a single sample in a study of neurological immune-mediated disorders. TCRdb reanalysed the 5' RACE reads using MiXCR and keeps one entry per CDR3 protein. The sample lists about 30,000 distinct CDR3 sequences, 5.5% to 6% occurring once. What was sequenced was CD4+ T cells from blood. These receptors came from a woman in her forties or fifties in good health.

This clonotype was seen many times. Here the CDR3 DNA reads TGTGCCAGCAGCCCAGGTGCGGGACTAGCGGCAGATACGCAGTATTTT. As protein: CASSPGAGLAADTQYF. The V gene is TRBV7-3, the J gene TRBJ2-3; 11 nucleotides agree with TRBD2. This CDR3 comprises 16 residues. CDR1 and CDR2 (germline): SGHTA, FQGTGA. Trimming removed 5 bases from V and 4 bases from J; junction bases left unmatched: 8.

This clonotype was detected ten times or more. The rearrangement links TRBV20-1 to TRBJ2-7; TRBD2 is a possible D gene (7 bases). The CDR3 is 14 residues long. Germline loops: CDR1 DFQATT, CDR2 SNEGSKA (reference sequence). V was trimmed by 6 bases and J by 2 bases, leaving 17 bases between them. CDR3 nucleotides: TGCAGTGCAAACTACCGGGGGGCTGCCTACGAGCAGTACTTC. It specifies CSANYRGAAYEQYF.

There are many counts of this clonotype. The chain employs TRBV29-1 and TRBJ2-7, with a possible D match to TRBD2 (5 bases). The germline CDR1 and CDR2 sequences are SQVTM and ANQGSEA. V was clipped by 4 bases and J by 12 bases, with 13 bases between them. This CDR3 is 10 amino acids long. The CDR3 sequence: CSVGRGPSYF. In DNA, the CDR3 is TGCAGCGTTGGGCGCGGGCCTTCGTACTTC.

This clonotype was detected ten times or more. The rearrangement joins TRBV29-1 to TRBJ1-4; a weak D match, TRBD1 (5 bases). Trimming pared 7 bases from V and 4 bases from J, leaving 13 bases between. This CDR3 spans 13 amino acids. The germline gives CDR1 SQVTM, CDR2 ANQGSEA. CDR3 loop: CSAVPGSNEKLFF. DNA for the CDR3: TGCAGCGCCGTCCCAGGGAGTAATGAAAAACTGTTTTTT.

Ten or more counts support this clonotype. V gene TRBV12-3 or TRBV12-4 combines with J gene TRBJ1-5; unclear D gene. V lost 6 bases and J lost 3, with 21 bases in between. CDR3 length: 17 residues. CDR3 coding DNA: TGTGCCAGCAGCCGACTCATGGCGGATCTAAACAATCAGCCCCAGCATTTT. The encoded protein is CASSRLMADLNNQPQHF.

This clonotype showed up many times. The V and J genes are TRBV5-1 and TRBJ2-1; 10 positions match TRBD1. J was trimmed by 10 bases and V by 7 bases; bases with no gene match: 5. Germline V gives CDR1 SGHRS, CDR2 YFSETQ. The CDR3 sequence is 12 residues long. CDR3 in DNA: TGCGCCAGCCAGACAGGGGGCCACGAGCAGTTCTTC. Amino acids: CASQTGGHEQFF.

This clonotype was counted at least ten times. V and J are TRBV10-3 and TRBJ1-6; weak D call: TRBD1 (5 bases). Trimming shortened V by 2 bases and J by 6 bases, and 17 bases separated the two germline ends. CDR3 size: 17 residues. CDR1 and CDR2 (germline): ENHRY, SYGVKD. CDR3 nucleotide sequence: TGTGCCATCAGTGAGGTAGCCAGGGCAAAAAGTAATTCACCCCTCCACTTT. This sequence encodes CAISEVARAKSNSPLHF.

This clonotype was counted many times. The chain couples TRBV9 to TRBJ2-1; 8 positions agree with TRBD2. V was clipped by 0 bases and J by 8 bases; unmatched bases: 10. This CDR3 spans 16 amino acids. The germline V gene has CDR1 SGDLS and CDR2 YYNGEE. CDR3 sequence reads: CASSVALAAGDHEQFF. DNA for the CDR3: TGTGCCAGCAGCGTAGCCCTAGCAGCGGGAGACCATGAGCAGTTCTTC.

This clonotype occurred once. The chain uses TRBV5-1 and TRBJ1-1, with unresolved D. Germline assignment: CDR1 SGHRS and CDR2 YFSETQ. V was cut by 4 bases and J by 1 base, with 11 bases left in between. The CDR3 runs to 14 residues. CDR3 loop: CASSPGPPNTEAFF. DNA of the CDR3: TGCGCCAGCAGCCCCGGGCCCCCGAACACTGAAGCTTTCTTT. Full variable domain (remainder filled in from reference TRBV5-1 and TRBJ1-1): KAGVTQTPRYLIKTRGQQVTLSCSPISGHRSVSWYQQTPGQGLQFLFEYFSETQRNKGNFPGRFSGRQFSNSRSEMNVSTLELGDSALYLCASSPGPPNTEAFFGQGTRLTVV.

The rearrangement links TRBV5-1 to TRBJ1-1; TRBD1 aligns across 10 bases. J was trimmed by 5 bases and V by 4 bases; bases with no gene match: 5. Germline V gene sequence: CDR1 SGHRS, CDR2 YFSETQ. The CDR3 runs to 14 residues. The CDR3, as DNA: TGCGCCAGCAGCCCATCGGACAGGGGGACTGAAGCTTTCTTT. Translated, it gives CASSPSDRGTEAFF.